These 19 T cell receptor beta chains were sequenced from one sample in a study of T cells in Graves' hyperthyroidism and ophthalmopathy. Authors of the study amplified TCR beta CDR3 regions from RNA transcripts. During a first-round RT-PCR of the TCR CDR3, the HTBI primer set was used. MiXCR, run by TCRdb on the multiplex PCR reads, gives a single entry per CDR3 protein. The sample has 250,000 to 300,000 distinct CDR3 sequences, roughly 14% seen once. Sequencing was performed on blood. The receptors stem from a woman under 40 with Graves' hyperthyroidism that later progressed to Graves' ophthalmopathy.

This clonotype has at least ten counts. The V call is TRBV7-2, the J call TRBJ2-3, with 11 bases aligning to TRBD1. V lost 5 bases and J lost 6; bases outside the gene matches: 7. The CDR3 is 15 residues long. In germline, CDR1 is SGHTA, CDR2 FQGNSA. This CDR3 is CASSRDRGEYDTQYF. The CDR3 DNA sequence: TGTGCCAGCAGCCGGGACAGGGGGGAGTACGATACGCAGTATTTT.

This clonotype showed up many times. The gene calls are TRBV7-8 and TRBJ2-7; 7 bases align to TRBD1. The length of the CDR3 is 16 residues. Germline trimming cut 5 bases from V and 1 base from J; bases unmatched to any gene: 11. Germline V lookup: CDR1 SGHVS, CDR2 FQNEAQ. The chain's CDR3 is CASSGGDSDYSYEQYF. The CDR3 bases are TGTGCCAGCAGCGGTGGGGACAGCGATTATTCCTACGAGCAGTACTTC.

The chain has TRBV11-2 and TRBJ2-2; D is unresolved. This CDR3 comprises 14 residues. Germline V gene lookup returns CDR1 SGHAT and CDR2 FQNNGV. Trimming pared 6 bases from V and 2 bases from J, leaving 10 bases between. The DNA of the CDR3 is TGTGCCAGCAGTCCTGAAGTAAACACCGGGGAGCTGTTTTTT. Translation gives CASSPEVNTGELFF.

This clonotype was seen at least ten times. V and J are TRBV5-1 and TRBJ2-1; possible D gene TRBD2, 5 bases. With 0 bases removed from V and 8 bases from J, the gap between germline ends came to 9 bases. The CDR3 totals 13 residues. Germline-derived CDR1 and CDR2 are SGHRS and YFSETQ. CDR3 nucleotide sequence: TGCGCCAGCAGCTTGGACGGGCGGGATGAGCAGTTCTTC. This codes for CASSLDGRDEQFF. Full variable domain (remainder filled in from reference TRBV5-1 and TRBJ2-1): KAGVTQTPRYLIKTRGQQVTLSCSPISGHRSVSWYQQTPGQGLQFLFEYFSETQRNKGNFPGRFSGRQFSNSRSEMNVSTLELGDSALYLCASSLDGRDEQFFGPGTRLTVL.

This sequence joins TRBV15 and TRBJ2-2; 11 bases are a match to TRBD1. In germline, CDR1 is LNHNV, CDR2 YYDKDF (reference sequence). Trimming removed 9 bases from V and 4 bases from J; junction bases left unmatched: 7. CDR3 size: 15 residues. CDR3: CATTGQGVRTGELFF. The DNA of the CDR3 is TGTGCCACGACGGGACAGGGGGTACGCACCGGGGAGCTGTTTTTT.

This clonotype was counted ten times or more. The chain is built from TRBV28 and TRBJ1-2, with D possibly TRBD1 on 6 matching bases. CDR3 length equals 14 residues. The germline gives CDR1 MDHEN, CDR2 SYDVKM. V gave up 2 bases and J gave up 6 bases, with 13 bases separating them. The CDR3 region has the DNA TGTGCCAGCAGTTTAAATGACAGGATAAATGGCTACACCTTC. Protein sequence: CASSLNDRINGYTF.

This clonotype was seen at least ten times. This rearrangement joins TRBV9 to TRBJ2-7, with D possibly matching TRBD2 (7 bases). From germline, CDR1 is SGDLS and CDR2 YYNGEE. Trimming left V 4 bases short and J 9 bases short, with 17 bases between. This CDR3 has 13 residues. CDR3 in amino acids: CASSPGGDLGQYF. CDR3 nucleotide sequence: TGTGCCAGCAGCCCGGGGGGCGACCTAGGGCAGTACTTC.

This clonotype was found a few times. The V call is TRBV4-3, the J call TRBJ2-7; the match to TRBD1 covers 8 bases. The junction had 8 bases not matched to a gene; V was cut back by 0 bases and J by 1 base. The germline V gene encodes CDR1 LGHNA and CDR2 YSLEER. The CDR3 has 17 residues. CDR3: CASSQETRNRGSYEQYF. In DNA form, the CDR3 reads TGCGCCAGCAGCCAAGAGACTAGGAACAGGGGGTCCTACGAGCAGTACTTC.

This clonotype was picked up many times. The rearrangement uses TRBV28 and TRBJ1-1; D uncertain. Germline CDR1 is MDHEN and CDR2 is SYDVKM. Trimming pared 3 bases from V and 0 bases from J, leaving 11 bases between. This CDR3 spans 15 amino acids. The CDR3 loop is CASSFWTRMNTEAFF. Written as DNA, the CDR3 is TGTGCCAGCAGTTTCTGGACGAGGATGAACACTGAAGCTTTCTTT.

V gene TRBV6-1 combines with J gene TRBJ2-1, with 8 bases that match TRBD2. Germline values: CDR1 MNHNS, CDR2 SASEGT. V lost 2 bases to trimming and J lost 15 bases; unmatched junction nucleotides: 12. The CDR3 has 14 amino acids. The CDR3 DNA sequence: TGTGCCAGCAGTGAATTGATGGCGGGAGGCATTTGGTTCTTC. Translated, it gives CASSELMAGGIWFF.

This clonotype has a handful of counts. The chain joins TRBV9 to TRBJ2-1; 14 bases match TRBD2. V lost 4 bases, J lost 8 bases, and 5 bases stayed unmatched. Germline loops: CDR1 SGDLS, CDR2 YYNGEE. The CDR3 runs 15 residues. The CDR3 nucleotides read TGTGCCAGCAGCACCGGGACTAGCGGGAGAGATGAGCAGTTCTTC. Protein sequence: CASSTGTSGRDEQFF.

This clonotype was observed many times. The chain recombines TRBV24-1 with TRBJ2-7; 14 nucleotides line up with TRBD2. The germline V gene encodes CDR1 KGHDR and CDR2 SFDVKD. V dropped 4 bases and J dropped 5; count of bases not matched to a gene: 3. This CDR3 has 15 amino acids. The CDR3 loop reads CATSDGTSGRDEQYF. In DNA form, the CDR3 reads TGTGCCACCAGTGACGGGACTAGCGGGAGAGACGAGCAGTACTTC.

Many counts were recorded for this clonotype. V and J are TRBV11-2 and TRBJ1-4; D unclear. CDR3 size: 15 residues. V was clipped by 5 bases and J by 1 base, with 11 bases between them. Looked up from germline, CDR1 is SGHAT and CDR2 is FQNNGV. DNA of the CDR3: TGTGCCAGCAGCCCCTTACCGATAACTAATGAAAAACTGTTTTTT. This codes for CASSPLPITNEKLFF.

In its sample, this clonotype was seen a few times. The chain uses TRBV9 and TRBJ1-4; a possible D gene is TRBD1 (6 bases). CDR1 is SGDLS, CDR2 YYNGEE, per germline. V lost 5 bases and J lost 7, with 18 bases in between. CDR3 length: 15 residues. The CDR3 spells CASSTGAGDFEKLFF. The DNA for the CDR3 is TGTGCCAGCAGTACGGGGGCAGGGGATTTTGAAAAACTGTTTTTT.

This clonotype was recorded many times. The chain uses TRBV19 and TRBJ1-1; D ambiguous. The V gene lost 6 bases and the J gene lost 3 bases, with 11 bases spanning the gap. Germline values: CDR1 LNHDA, CDR2 SQIVND (reference sequence). The CDR3 has 13 residues. As DNA, the CDR3 is TGTGCCAGTAGGGATCAGACGGACACTGAAGCTTTCTTT. Protein sequence: CASRDQTDTEAFF.

This clonotype was seen many times. The rearrangement joins TRBV18 to TRBJ1-1; D not resolved. V was shortened by 0 bases and J by 6 bases, with 14 bases between the two germline ends. The germline V gene has CDR1 KGHSH and CDR2 LQKENI. The CDR3 runs 15 residues. The chain's CDR3 is CASSPPYGPLAEAFF. CDR3 in DNA: TGTGCCAGCTCACCACCTTACGGACCTCTAGCTGAAGCTTTCTTT.

In its sample, this clonotype was seen a few times. This rearrangement joins TRBV24-1 to TRBJ2-5; D is possibly TRBD1 (5 bases). The V and J ends lost 1 base and 3 bases respectively, with 11 bases between them. The CDR3 extends over 15 amino acids. Germline lookup yields CDR1 KGHDR and CDR2 SFDVKD. The DNA of the CDR3 is TGTGCCACCAGTGATTTAGGTCCAGGGAAAGAGACCCAGTACTTC. Its protein product is CATSDLGPGKETQYF.

The table lists this clonotype with many counts. The genes are TRBV28 and TRBJ2-7, with 7 bases identical to TRBD1. Germline loops: CDR1 MDHEN, CDR2 SYDVKM. This CDR3 has 16 residues. With V trimmed by 5 bases and J by 5 bases, 15 bases remained unmatched. CDR3 amino acids: CASSPRSTGPGNEQYF. For the CDR3, the DNA is TGTGCCAGCAGTCCTCGATCGACAGGGCCAGGGAACGAGCAGTACTTC.

This clonotype has at least ten counts. The V gene is TRBV6-2 or TRBV6-3, the J gene TRBJ2-7; D gene uncertain. Germline V gives CDR1 MNHEY, CDR2 SVGEGT. The CDR3 contains 12 residues. V gave up 1 base and J gave up 3 bases, with 4 bases separating them. The CDR3 sequence is CASSYWGYEQYF. The CDR3 bases are TGTGCCAGCAGTTACTGGGGCTACGAGCAGTACTTC.